These 5 T cell receptor beta chains share one sample of origin, sequenced in a study of blood T cell repertoires in COVID-19. The protocol was immunoSEQ multiplex PCR, while the TCRdb copy is restricted to in-frame clones and leaves out a portion. The sample yields approximately 250,000 clones, about 79% seen once. Source material: peripheral blood. The receptor source for this set is a man in his forties who had recovered from COVID-19.

The V gene is TRBV18, the J gene TRBJ2-1, with 7 bases identical to TRBD1. The length of the CDR3 is 13 residues. The germline V gene encodes CDR1 KGHSH and CDR2 LQKENI. The trim removed 4 bases at V and 6 bases at J, leaving 3 bases unmatched. In DNA, the CDR3 is TGTGCCAGCTCACAGGACAGGATCAATGAGCAGTTCTTC. As protein: CASSQDRINEQFF. Looking up the rest from reference TRBV18 and TRBJ2-1 gives the full variable domain: NAGVMQNPRHLVRRRGQEARLRCSPMKGHSHVYWYRQLPEEGLKFMVYLQKENIIDESGMPKERFSAEFPKEGPSILRIQQVVRGDSAAYFCASSQDRINEQFFGPGTRLTVL.

The rearrangement uses TRBV6-6 and TRBJ2-2, with D hard to call. V was trimmed by 2 bases and J by 5 bases, leaving 6 bases between them. CDR3 size: 13 residues. Germline V CDR1 and CDR2: MNHNY, SVGAGI (reference sequence). CDR3 bases: TGTGCCAGCAGTTACCCAAATACCGGGGAGCTGTTTTTT. The encoded protein is CASSYPNTGELFF.

The chain employs TRBV15 and TRBJ1-1; D call uncertain. Germline CDR1 reads LNHNV; CDR2 reads YYDKDF (reference sequence). V lost 3 bases and J 1 base, leaving 12 bases between the germline ends. CDR3 size: 15 residues. CDR3 loop: CATSRMRAQNTEAFF. The CDR3 nucleotides are TGTGCCACCAGCAGGATGAGGGCCCAGAACACTGAAGCTTTCTTT.

V usage is TRBV5-1 and J usage is TRBJ2-4, with TRBD1 matching over 7 bases. Germline assignment: CDR1 SGHRS and CDR2 YFSETQ. The V segment lost 4 bases and the J segment 2 bases; nucleotides outside the gene matches: 9. This CDR3 has 16 amino acids. The CDR3: CASSARDRDPKNIQYF. DNA for the CDR3: TGCGCCAGCAGCGCCCGAGACAGGGACCCCAAAAACATTCAGTACTTC.

This chain links TRBV13 with TRBJ1-3, with 7 bases that match TRBD1. The CDR3 has 14 residues. Losses at the gene ends were 5 bases for V and 5 bases for J; bases not matched to a gene: 6. Germline assignment: CDR1 PRHDT and CDR2 FYEKMQ (reference sequence). CDR3 region: CASSPRTGRNTIYF. CDR3 DNA sequence: TGTGCCAGCAGCCCGAGGACAGGCAGAAACACCATATATTTT.